Presented here are 23 T cell receptor beta chains from one specimen sequenced in a study of Ad26.COV2.S vaccination and SARS-CoV-2 variants. Profiling relied on immunoSEQ multiplex PCR, and the TCRdb table lists in-frame clones only, not all of them. The profile covers about 320,000 clones, with about nine tenths appearing a single time and 5.5% taken by the ten largest. Treatment here: about 20 received Ad26.COV2.S at low or high dose, single or two shots; several received placebo; per-sample allocation not given. On day 63 after the first injection, vaccine and placebo recipients gave samples. Here the sequenced sample was peripheral blood, taken in a trial of Ad26.COV2.S vaccine versus placebo. The receptors shown here come from a person between 18 and 60 years old who received the Ad26.COV2.S COVID-19 vaccine or a placebo.

V gene TRBV5-1 combines with J gene TRBJ2-5; no reliable D call. The ends were cut back, 0 bases at V and 1 base at J, with 7 bases in the middle. CDR1 is SGHRS and CDR2 is YFSETQ in the germline V gene. This CDR3 region has 14 residues. CDR3 protein: CASSLDSTQETQYF. The CDR3, as DNA: TGCGCCAGCAGCTTGGACAGTACCCAAGAGACCCAGTACTTC.

The genes are TRBV6-5 and TRBJ1-3; D is uncertain. The CDR3 loop spans 14 amino acids. CDR1 MNHEY and CDR2 SVGAGI come from the germline V gene. V lost 5 bases to trimming and J lost 4 bases, with 12 bases between them. The CDR3 region is CASSTGNPGNTIYF. CDR3 coding DNA: TGTGCCAGCAGTACTGGCAATCCGGGAAACACCATATATTTT.

This CDR3 is CASTDFGQGIDGYTF. The CDR3 DNA reads TGCGCCAGCACTGACTTTGGACAGGGAATTGATGGCTACACCTTC. The J gene is TRBJ1-2, the V gene TRBV10-2; 8 nucleotides line up with TRBD1. V shed 7 bases, J shed 6 bases, and the junction held 13 bases outside the gene matches. The CDR3 has 15 residues. Looked up from germline, CDR1 is WSHSY and CDR2 is SAAADI.

The gene calls are TRBV7-2 and TRBJ2-1; D is unresolved. Germline values: CDR1 SGHTA, CDR2 FQGNSA. The CDR3 has 14 residues. V was shortened by 4 bases and J by 1 base, with 8 bases between the two germline ends. The CDR3 DNA reads TGTGCCAGCAGCTCTGAAATTTCCTACAATGAGCAGTTCTTC. Residues: CASSSEISYNEQFF.

For the CDR3, the DNA is TGTGCCAGCAGTTTCGGGACAGGGGGTCGGCAGTACGTC. Translating it yields CASSFGTGGRQYV. The chain joins TRBV12-3 or TRBV12-4 to TRBJ2-7, with TRBD1 matching over 11 bases. Losses at the gene ends were 3 bases for V and 9 bases for J; bases not matched to a gene: 4. The CDR3 is made up of 13 amino acids.

The chain is built from TRBV6-6 and TRBJ1-4; 10 nucleotides align to TRBD1. The CDR3 runs to 14 residues. V shed 1 base and J 8 bases; nucleotides not matched to a gene: 1. Germline V gives CDR1 MNHNY, CDR2 SVGAGI (reference sequence). The CDR3 is CASSYWTGGEKLFF. The CDR3 DNA follows: TGTGCCAGCAGTTACTGGACAGGGGGGGAAAAACTGTTTTTT.

This chain joins TRBV19 and TRBJ1-4; D ambiguous. V was pared by 3 bases and J by 1 base, with 15 bases between. The CDR3 has 17 amino acids. The germline CDR1 and CDR2 sequences are LNHDA and SQIVND (reference sequence). The CDR3 protein is CASSISVAVRTNEKLFF. The DNA for the CDR3 is TGTGCCAGTAGTATCTCAGTGGCCGTACGAACTAATGAAAAACTGTTTTTT.

The chain is built from TRBV4-1 and TRBJ2-1, with 8 bases that match TRBD2. From germline, CDR1 is MGHRA and CDR2 YSYEKL. The CDR3 consists of 18 residues. With V trimmed by 4 bases and J by 4 bases, 15 bases remained unmatched. The CDR3 here is CASSPLDGGDTDYNEQFF. CDR3 DNA: TGCGCCAGCAGCCCTCTGGACGGGGGGGACACCGATTACAATGAGCAGTTCTTC.

V and J are TRBV12-2 and TRBJ2-5; TRBD2 is the table's D call, not checked against the DNA. TRBV12-2 is a known pseudogene. The CDR3 covers 15 residues. The CDR3 loop reads CASRPEREGRETQYF. The CDR3, as DNA: TGTGCAAGTCGCCCTGAGCGGGAGGGCCGTGAGACCCAGTACTTC.

The rearrangement links TRBV6-5 to TRBJ2-3; D unresolved. The CDR3 has 12 residues. V was cut by 8 bases and J by 4 bases, with 10 bases left in between. Germline V gene sequence: CDR1 MNHEY, CDR2 SVGAGI. The CDR3 nucleotides read TGTGCCAGCGGGCATCAGGCAGATACGCAGTATTTT. Protein product: CASGHQADTQYF.

The V call is TRBV5-4, the J call TRBJ1-1; no definite D call. Germline V gives CDR1 SGHNT, CDR2 YYREEE (reference sequence). The CDR3 length is 13 residues. With 0 bases removed from V and 1 base from J, the gap between germline ends came to 4 bases. CDR3 nucleotide sequence: TGTGCCAGCAGCTTGGAAACGAACACTGAAGCTTTCTTT. This codes for CASSLETNTEAFF.

The chain couples TRBV7-2 to TRBJ1-1, with TRBD1 as a possible D gene (6 bases). Germline values: CDR1 SGHTA, CDR2 FQGNSA. The ends were cut back, 6 bases at V and 7 bases at J, with 21 bases in the middle. This CDR3 contains 15 residues. CDR3 sequence (DNA): TGTGCCAGCAGTCTTATTTCGGACAGATCCTATGAAGCTTTCTTT. Amino acids: CASSLISDRSYEAFF.

The chain recombines TRBV15 with TRBJ2-7; D possibly matches TRBD1 or TRBD2 (6 bases each). This CDR3 region has 14 residues. The V and J ends lost 9 bases and 4 bases respectively, with 19 bases between them. Germline CDR1 reads LNHNV; CDR2 reads YYDKDF (reference sequence). CDR3 protein: CATSRQVGGYEQYF. CDR3 DNA sequence: TGTGCCACATCTAGACAGGTCGGGGGTTACGAGCAGTACTTC.

This clone was detected only once. The V gene is TRBV29-1, the J gene TRBJ1-1, with a weak D call TRBD1 (5 bases). Between the trimmed V and J ends, which lost 7 bases and 0 bases, there was a span of 12 bases. Germline loops: CDR1 SQVTM, CDR2 ANQGSEA. This CDR3 spans 13 amino acids. The CDR3 is CSGGGRMNTEAFF. The CDR3 DNA is TGCAGCGGGGGGGGACGGATGAACACTGAAGCTTTCTTT.

The chain recombines TRBV18 with TRBJ2-3; TRBD1 agrees at 8 bases. CDR1 and CDR2 (germline): KGHSH, LQKENI. Trimming took 0 bases from V and 4 from J; bases not matched to a gene: 6. The CDR3 spans 16 residues. The CDR3 protein is CASSPPKAGGADTQYF. The CDR3 DNA reads TGTGCCAGCTCACCACCGAAGGCAGGGGGCGCAGATACGCAGTATTTT.

V gene TRBV30 combines with J gene TRBJ1-2, with 9 bases lining up with TRBD1. The CDR3 runs 14 residues. From germline, CDR1 is GTSNPN and CDR2 SVGIG (reference sequence). With V trimmed by 8 bases and J by 4 bases, 11 bases remained unmatched. CDR3: CAGIRDRVGYGYTF. DNA for the CDR3: TGTGCCGGGATCCGGGACAGGGTCGGCTATGGCTACACCTTC.

This rearrangement joins TRBV28 to TRBJ1-3, with 8 bases that match TRBD1. CDR1 and CDR2 (germline): MDHEN, SYDVKM. This CDR3 is 16 amino acids long. The ends lost 5 bases at V and 0 bases at J; junction bases unmatched: 6. The CDR3 protein is CASSTRDRSSGNTIYF. DNA for the CDR3: TGTGCCAGCAGTACCCGGGACAGGAGCTCTGGAAACACCATATATTTT.

The rearrangement uses TRBV6-5 and TRBJ1-4; no firm D call. V was clipped by 5 bases and J by 0 bases, with 7 bases between them. CDR3 length: 14 residues. CDR1 and CDR2 (germline): MNHEY, SVGAGI. CDR3 nucleotides: TGTGCCAGCAGTCGCGGATCAACTAATGAAAAACTGTTTTTT. Protein sequence: CASSRGSTNEKLFF.

This rearrangement joins TRBV18 to TRBJ2-7; weak D call: TRBD2 (6 bases). Trimming removed 1 base from V and 0 bases from J, with 13 bases in between. Per germline, CDR1 KGHSH and CDR2 LQKENI. This CDR3 comprises 16 residues. CDR3 residues: CASSPLAGTSSYEQYV. For the CDR3, the DNA is TGTGCCAGCTCACCACTGGCGGGGACCAGCTCCTACGAGCAGTACGTC.

This clone has only one observation. The V call is TRBV12-3 or TRBV12-4, the J call TRBJ2-1; D not resolved. V lost 2 bases to trimming and J lost 6 bases, with 8 bases between them. This CDR3 has 13 amino acids. CDR3 sequence (DNA): TGTGCCAGCAGTTTAACTAACACCAATGAGCAGTTCTTC. It codes for CASSLTNTNEQFF.

The genes are TRBV10-3 and TRBJ1-2; 8 nucleotides align to TRBD1. This CDR3 contains 18 residues. V was pared by 3 bases and J by 4 bases, with 16 bases of the junction left unmatched. CDR1 is ENHRY and CDR2 is SYGVKD in the germline V gene. CDR3 residues: CAISEGQGALLGSYGYTF. The CDR3 DNA follows: TGTGCCATCAGTGAAGGACAGGGCGCGCTTTTAGGCTCCTATGGCTACACCTTC.

This chain links TRBV12-5 with TRBJ1-4; D unresolved. There are 13 residues in the CDR3. The ends were cut back, 6 bases at V and 8 bases at J, with 13 bases in the middle. Germline V gene data show CDR1 as LGHNT and CDR2 as FRNRAP. CDR3 loop: CASGDGGIEKLFF. The DNA for the CDR3 is TGTGCTAGTGGGGACGGTGGTATAGAAAAACTGTTTTTT.

This clone was recorded once. V and J are TRBV4-3 and TRBJ2-2; D uncertain. The CDR3 covers 16 residues. The germline CDR1 and CDR2 sequences are LGHNA and YSLEER. V lost 0 bases and J lost 4, with 12 bases in between. CDR3 sequence: CASSQDPVVRTGELFF. The CDR3 bases are TGCGCCAGCAGCCAAGATCCAGTAGTGCGCACCGGGGAGCTGTTTTTT.